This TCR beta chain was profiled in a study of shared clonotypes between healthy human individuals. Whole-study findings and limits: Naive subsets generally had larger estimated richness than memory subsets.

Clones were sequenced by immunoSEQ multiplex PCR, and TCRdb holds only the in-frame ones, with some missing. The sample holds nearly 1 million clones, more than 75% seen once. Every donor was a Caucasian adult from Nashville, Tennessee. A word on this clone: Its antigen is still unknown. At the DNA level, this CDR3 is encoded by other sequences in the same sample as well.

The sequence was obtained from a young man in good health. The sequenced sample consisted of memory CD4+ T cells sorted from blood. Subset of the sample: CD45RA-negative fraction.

The CDR3, as DNA: TGTGCCTCCTCCGTGGGGGGGCGAGAGACCCAGTACTTC. Its protein product is CASSVGGRETQYF. The chain recombines TRBV6-5 with TRBJ2-5; TRBD2 might be the D (7 bases). The CDR3 is 13 residues long. V was trimmed by 11 bases and J by 4 bases, leaving 17 bases between them. Germline V CDR1 and CDR2: MNHEY, SVGAGI.